Each of the 6 T cell receptor beta chains below was sequenced from the same sample in a study of T cell responses to AZD1222 COVID-19 vaccine. TCRdb's table, derived via immunoSEQ multiplex PCR, lists solely in-frame clones and lacks some. Among around 140,000 clones listed, 90% were seen once. The sequenced sample was peripheral blood, obtained on day 0 of AZD1222 vaccination. All receptors come from an adult in good health.

This chain joins TRBV15 and TRBJ1-4; D gene ambiguous. Trimming took 4 bases from V and 8 from J, leaving 17 bases between them. Looked up from germline, CDR1 is LNHNV and CDR2 is YYDKDF (reference sequence). The CDR3 contains 15 residues. As DNA, the CDR3 is TGTGCCACCAGCACACAGTTTGGACCCGGGGAAAAACTGTTTTTT. Translated: CATSTQFGPGEKLFF.

This clone was seen only once. The V call is TRBV9, the J call TRBJ2-2, with TRBD2 identical over 10 bases. Germline-derived CDR1 and CDR2 are SGDLS and YYNGEE. The CDR3 covers 15 residues. The V and J ends lost 4 bases and 6 bases, in that order; junction bases with no gene match: 6. The CDR3 coding sequence is TGTGCCAGCAGCCCTAGCGGGGGCCCAGCCGGGGAGCTGTTTTTT. Translated, it gives CASSPSGGPAGELFF.

The chain carries TRBV11-2 and TRBJ2-5; no clear D gene. V lost 5 bases, J lost 10 bases, and 14 bases lay in between. The CDR3 runs to 12 residues. From germline, CDR1 is SGHAT and CDR2 FQNNGV. CDR3 in amino acids: CASSPDVLGQYF. CDR3 nucleotide sequence: TGTGCCAGCAGCCCTGACGTGCTGGGCCAGTACTTC.

The gene calls are TRBV29-1 and TRBJ1-1, with a tentative D call TRBD1 (5 bases). Germline CDR1 and CDR2: SQVTM and ANQGSEA. Trimming left V 3 bases short and J 4 bases short, with 15 bases between. The CDR3 covers 14 residues. CDR3 sequence (DNA): TGCAGCGTTGATAGGGGTACGAGGGGCACTGAAGCTTTCTTT. Its protein is CSVDRGTRGTEAFF.

In its sample, this clone was seen once. The chain combines TRBV6-5 with TRBJ1-1; perhaps TRBD1 as D (6 bases). V dropped 6 bases and J dropped 0 bases, with 11 bases sitting between them. The CDR3 extends over 14 amino acids. The germline V gene has CDR1 MNHEY and CDR2 SVGAGI. In DNA form, the CDR3 reads TGTGCCAGCAGCACGGGACATCTGAACACTGAAGCTTTCTTT. Its translation: CASSTGHLNTEAFF.

The chain links TRBV9 to TRBJ1-5; 8 bases are shared with TRBD1. The CDR3 length is 15 residues. Germline V gives CDR1 SGDLS, CDR2 YYNGEE. V lost 4 bases, J lost 4 bases, and 7 bases stayed unmatched. For the CDR3, the DNA is TGTGCCAGCAGCTCTGGACAGGGTACAAATCAGCCCCAGCATTTT. Encoded protein: CASSSGQGTNQPQHF.